What follows are 3 T cell receptor beta chains derived from one specimen sequenced in a study of response to subunit inactivated influenza vaccine. One entry per CDR3 protein, called by TCRdb with MiXCR from the RT-PCR reads. Of approximately 530,000 distinct CDR3 sequences in the sample, 6.5% to 8% are singletons; the top ten hold roughly 13%. Source: PBMCs from blood, taken about 24 months after vaccination. These receptors originate from a man between 50 and 70 years old who received an inactivated influenza vaccine.

This clonotype was seen repeatedly, ten times or more. The chain has TRBV29-1 and TRBJ2-7, with 13 bases lining up with TRBD2. The CDR3 contains 15 residues. CDR1 is SQVTM and CDR2 is ANQGSEA in the germline V gene. The J segment lost 4 bases and the V segment lost 4 bases, leaving 7 bases of the junction unmatched. DNA of the CDR3: TGCAGCGTTGGCCCCGGGACTAGCGGGACTTACGAGCAGTACTTC. It encodes CSVGPGTSGTYEQYF.

This clonotype has a count of ten or more. This CDR3 is CASSPERGGTDTQYF. CDR3 in DNA: TGCGCCAGCAGCCCCGAGCGGGGGGGCACAGATACGCAGTATTTT. The V and J genes are TRBV5-1 and TRBJ2-3; TRBD2 agrees at 9 bases. The CDR3 spans 15 residues. Germline V lookup: CDR1 SGHRS, CDR2 YFSETQ. The V segment lost 4 bases and the J segment 1 base; nucleotides outside the gene matches: 4.

A few counts support this clonotype. This chain links TRBV11-2 with TRBJ1-2; D unresolved. The V gene's germline CDR1 is SGHAT and CDR2 FQNNGV. The CDR3 contains 12 residues. The V end was cut by 0 bases, the J end by 6 bases, with 5 bases between. Written as DNA, the CDR3 is TGTGCCAGCAGCTTAGAGGGTAATGGCTACACCTTC. Translation: CASSLEGNGYTF.